The 28 T cell receptor beta chains listed next were all sequenced from one sample in a study of regulatory T cells in long-lasting Graves disease. Documented time point: newly diagnosed GD, antithyroid drugs for less than 3 months. TCR sequences were obtained from RNA taken from PBMCs. Combining iRepertoire HTBI primers with Arm-PCR of CDR3 regions, the authors built TCR beta libraries. TCRdb called the multiplex PCR reads again in MiXCR, with one record for every CDR3 protein. The table shows roughly 510,000 distinct CDR3 sequences, with about 16% occurring only once. This sample also appeared in a second study, on T cells in Graves' hyperthyroidism and ophthalmopathy.

The sequencing here drew on peripheral blood mononuclear cells (PBMCs), taken at new diagnosis, from a patient treated with antithyroid drugs. These receptors were taken from a man between 18 and 35 years old with Graves disease.

The rearrangement uses TRBV7-3 and TRBJ2-7; the D gene could be TRBD1 or TRBD2 (5 bases each). Germline CDR1 reads SGHTA; CDR2 reads FQGTGA. The CDR3 loop spans 13 amino acids. Trimming removed 2 bases at V and 6 bases at J, with 11 bases between. The CDR3 region is CASSLQGDREQYF. CDR3 DNA sequence: TGTGCCAGCAGCTTACAGGGAGATCGCGAGCAGTACTTC.

This clonotype was seen only a few times. The chain carries TRBV14 and TRBJ2-1; D not resolved. The V gene lost 4 bases and the J gene lost 1 base, with 11 bases spanning the gap. The CDR3 contains 15 residues. Germline-derived CDR1 and CDR2 are SGHDN and FVKESK. In nucleotides, the CDR3 is TGTGCCAGCAGCCTAACACAGTTTTCCTACAATGAGCAGTTCTTC. Protein sequence: CASSLTQFSYNEQFF.

This clonotype was recorded at least ten times. The V gene is TRBV28, the J gene TRBJ2-5; D might be TRBD1 (5 bases). The CDR3 loop spans 14 amino acids. V lost 1 base and J lost 5, with 11 bases in between. Germline CDR1 MDHEN, CDR2 SYDVKM. The DNA of the CDR3 is TGTGCCAGCAGTTTATTCAGGGATTGGGAGACCCAGTACTTC. Protein sequence: CASSLFRDWETQYF. Together with reference TRBV28 and TRBJ2-5, the CDR3 gives the full variable domain: DVKVTQSSRYLVKRTGEKVFLECVQDMDHENMFWYRQDPGLGLRLIYFSYDVKMKEKGDIPEGYSVSREKKERFSLILESASTNQTSMYLCASSLFRDWETQYFGPGTRLLVL.

This clonotype was recorded many times. This chain links TRBV16 with TRBJ2-1, with D possibly TRBD1 on 5 matching bases. The germline V gene has CDR1 KGHSY and CDR2 FQNENV. The CDR3 is made up of 11 amino acids. Between the trimmed V and J ends, which lost 4 bases and 9 bases, there was a span of 7 bases. CDR3: CASSPQGEQFF. The DNA of the CDR3 is TGTGCCAGCAGCCCTCAGGGTGAGCAGTTCTTC.

In this sample, this clonotype turned up many times. The CDR3 here is CASDRYNEQFF. The CDR3, as DNA: TGTGCCAGCGACAGGTACAATGAGCAGTTCTTC. The chain carries TRBV28 and TRBJ2-1; TRBD1 might be the D (6 bases). Germline-derived CDR1 and CDR2 are MDHEN and SYDVKM. Deletions cut 8 bases from V and 4 bases from J, with 6 bases between. This CDR3 region has 11 residues. Full variable domain (rest looked up from reference TRBV28 and TRBJ2-1): DVKVTQSSRYLVKRTGEKVFLECVQDMDHENMFWYRQDPGLGLRLIYFSYDVKMKEKGDIPEGYSVSREKKERFSLILESASTNQTSMYLCASDRYNEQFFGPGTRLTVL.

At least ten counts were recorded for this clonotype. The chain links TRBV20-1 to TRBJ2-1, with D hard to call. Trimming cost V 4 bases and J 3 bases, with 10 bases left between them. This CDR3 comprises 13 residues. Germline loops: CDR1 DFQATT, CDR2 SNEGSKA (reference sequence). The CDR3 protein is CSAKGKGYNEQFF. In DNA form, the CDR3 reads TGCAGTGCTAAAGGGAAGGGCTACAATGAGCAGTTCTTC.

The rearrangement uses TRBV20-1 and TRBJ2-1; perhaps TRBD2 as D (6 bases). The germline V and J ends were trimmed by 8 bases and 7 bases, with 18 bases remaining between them. The CDR3 spans 13 residues. Germline CDR1 and CDR2: DFQATT and SNEGSKA (reference sequence). The CDR3 sequence: CSPPHGSGNEQFF. The CDR3 coding sequence is TGCAGTCCCCCTCATGGTAGCGGTAATGAGCAGTTCTTC.

The chain is built from TRBV5-1 and TRBJ1-1; a weak D match, TRBD1 (6 bases). Looked up from germline, CDR1 is SGHRS and CDR2 is YFSETQ. CDR3 length: 13 residues. V lost 4 bases and J 6 bases, leaving 13 bases between the germline ends. The CDR3, as DNA: TGCGCCAGCAGCGACAACAGGGCCCCTGAAGCTTTCTTT. It is translated as CASSDNRAPEAFF.

The chain carries TRBV11-2 and TRBJ2-4, with a tentative D call TRBD2 (6 bases). V lost 6 bases and J lost 5, with 11 bases in between. Germline CDR1 SGHAT, CDR2 FQNNGV. The CDR3 is 13 residues long. The CDR3 region has the DNA TGTGCCAGCAGTCGGGACTCAGAAAACATTCAGTACTTC. It encodes CASSRDSENIQYF.

This clonotype was seen ten or more times. The CDR3 sequence is CASSLTEVAGGGGNEQFF. DNA for the CDR3: TGTGCCAGCAGCTTAACCGAGGTAGCGGGAGGAGGGGGCAATGAGCAGTTCTTC. The rearrangement joins TRBV7-3 to TRBJ2-1, with 10 bases fitting TRBD2. Germline trimming cut 0 bases from V and 6 bases from J; bases unmatched to any gene: 11. This CDR3 has 18 amino acids. Germline lookup yields CDR1 SGHTA and CDR2 FQGTGA.

The chain has TRBV3-1 and TRBJ1-3; D is undetermined. V gave up 1 base and J gave up 0 bases, with 13 bases separating them. The germline V gene has CDR1 LGHDT and CDR2 YNNKEL (reference sequence). CDR3 length: 17 residues. CDR3: CASSQVVAGFSGNTIYF. Here the CDR3 DNA reads TGTGCCAGCAGCCAAGTAGTCGCTGGGTTCTCTGGAAACACCATATATTTT.

This clonotype was seen repeatedly, ten times or more. V and J are TRBV6-4 and TRBJ2-7; D call uncertain. The germline V and J ends were trimmed by 2 bases and 3 bases, with 8 bases remaining between them. The germline CDR1 and CDR2 sequences are MRHNA and SNTAGT. This CDR3 spans 13 amino acids. CDR3 in amino acids: CASSDTTNYEQYF. DNA for the CDR3: TGTGCCAGCAGTGACACGACCAACTACGAGCAGTACTTC.

This rearrangement joins TRBV5-4 to TRBJ2-2, with 11 bases fitting TRBD2. V trimming: 4 bases; J trimming: 5 bases; junction bases outside the gene matches: 7. There are 16 residues in the CDR3. Germline V CDR1 and CDR2: SGHNT, YYREEE (reference sequence). This CDR3 reads CASSDTSGSSTGELFF. CDR3 in DNA: TGTGCCAGCAGCGATACTAGCGGGAGTAGTACCGGGGAGCTGTTTTTT.

This clonotype was seen ten or more times. This chain uses TRBV11-2 with TRBJ2-7; tentative D call: TRBD1 (6 bases). Germline V gives CDR1 SGHAT, CDR2 FQNNGV. The CDR3 runs 17 residues. With 5 bases removed from V and 3 bases from J, the gap between germline ends came to 23 bases. This CDR3 is CASSRGSVGRALYEQYF. The CDR3 nucleotides read TGTGCCAGCAGCAGGGGGTCCGTGGGCAGGGCCCTCTACGAGCAGTACTTC.

This clonotype was observed a few times. The chain carries TRBV6-1 and TRBJ2-7; 11 bases fit TRBD2. The CDR3 runs to 17 residues. From germline, CDR1 is MNHNS and CDR2 SASEGT. The ends lost 5 bases at V and 4 bases at J; junction bases unmatched: 13. The CDR3 nucleotides read TGTGCCAGCAGTAGCGGGATTTACGCTAGCGGGAGGTACGAGCAGTACTTC. It is translated as CASSSGIYASGRYEQYF.

This clonotype occurred many times. The V call is TRBV6-1, the J call TRBJ1-5; possibly TRBD1 for D (5 bases). CDR1 is MNHNS, CDR2 SASEGT, per germline. With 9 bases removed from V and 1 base from J, the gap between germline ends came to 13 bases. This CDR3 contains 14 residues. The CDR3 loop is CARKKTASNQPQHF. The DNA of the CDR3 is TGTGCCAGGAAAAAGACAGCGAGCAATCAGCCCCAGCATTTT.

The V call is TRBV28, the J call TRBJ2-6; 8 positions agree with TRBD1. The CDR3 loop spans 17 amino acids. Trimming took 6 bases from V and 2 from J; bases not matched to a gene: 9. The V gene's germline CDR1 is MDHEN and CDR2 SYDVKM. CDR3 sequence: CASSLTGQVAGANVLTF. Written as DNA, the CDR3 is TGTGCCAGCAGCCTTACGGGACAGGTGGCTGGGGCCAACGTCCTGACTTTC.

In its sample, this clonotype was seen a few times. The rearrangement joins TRBV9 to TRBJ2-1; maybe TRBD2 (6 bases). Germline V gives CDR1 SGDLS, CDR2 YYNGEE. The CDR3 is 15 amino acids. V was pared by 0 bases and J by 3 bases, with 10 bases between. The CDR3 reads CASSVGRGVYNEQFF. CDR3 DNA sequence: TGTGCCAGCAGCGTAGGCCGCGGGGTCTACAATGAGCAGTTCTTC.

The gene calls are TRBV14 and TRBJ2-7, with a possible D match to TRBD2 (6 bases). V gave up 4 bases and J gave up 7 bases, with 17 bases separating them. The CDR3 runs 14 residues. Per the germline V gene, CDR1 is SGHDN and CDR2 is FVKESK. DNA of the CDR3: TGTGCCAGCAGCCCCCGGGACTCCCGGGGGGAGCAGTACTTC. It yields the protein CASSPRDSRGEQYF.

There are a few counts of this clonotype. V gene TRBV30 combines with J gene TRBJ1-4; weak D call: TRBD1 (5 bases). Germline CDR1 and CDR2: GTSNPN and SVGIG (reference sequence). The V end was cut by 0 bases, the J end by 3 bases, with 14 bases between. CDR3 length: 16 residues. The CDR3 sequence is CAWSVWGFKANEKLFF. CDR3 bases: TGTGCCTGGAGTGTATGGGGGTTTAAGGCTAATGAAAAACTGTTTTTT.

CDR3 in DNA: TGTGCCAGCAGTCAAAGGACGGTCCAAGAGACCCAGTACTTC. Its protein product is CASSQRTVQETQYF. V gene TRBV6-1 combines with J gene TRBJ2-5; no clear D gene. Germline CDR1 reads MNHNS; CDR2 reads SASEGT. This CDR3 contains 14 residues. The V end lost 5 bases, the J end lost 1 base, and 11 bases lay between the germline ends.

As to this clonotype: One end of the junction fails to match germline, which may point to a read error. The V call is TRBV7-9, the J call TRBJ1-5; perhaps TRBD1 as D (5 bases). The CDR3 covers 14 residues. Germline V gene lookup returns CDR1 SEHNR and CDR2 FQNEAQ (reference sequence). DNA for the CDR3: TGTGCCAGCAGCTACCCAGGGTACAATCAGCCTCAGCATTTT. This codes for CASSYPGYNQPQHF.

This clonotype has a count of ten or more. Here the CDR3 DNA reads TGTGCCAGCAGCGTAGGACTCGCCTCCGAGCAGTACTTC. The encoded protein is CASSVGLASEQYF. The rearrangement joins TRBV9 to TRBJ2-7, with unresolved D. V lost 0 bases, J lost 6 bases, and 10 bases lay in between. The CDR3 runs 13 residues. Germline V gives CDR1 SGDLS, CDR2 YYNGEE. Together with reference TRBV9 and TRBJ2-7, the CDR3 gives the full variable domain: DSGVTQTPKHLITATGQRVTLRCSPRSGDLSVYWYQQSLDQGLQFLIQYYNGEERAKGNILERFSAQQFPDLHSELNLSSLELGDSALYFCASSVGLASEQYFGPGTRLTVT.

With regard to this clonotype: A clone one base away is much larger, so this may be a read error. The chain has TRBV3-1 and TRBJ1-1; the D gene is possibly TRBD1 (6 bases). Germline CDR1 LGHDT, CDR2 YNNKEL (reference sequence). This CDR3 has 15 residues. V was trimmed by 8 bases and J by 4 bases, leaving 20 bases between them. CDR3 region: CASGARGGRITEAFF. The CDR3 DNA reads TGTGCCAGCGGAGCACGCGGGGGGCGTATCACTGAAGCTTTCTTT.

This clonotype has a count of ten or more. CDR3 amino acids: CASSEVLAGAYEQYF. The CDR3 nucleotides are TGTGCCAGCAGTGAAGTCCTAGCGGGGGCCTACGAGCAGTACTTC. The chain is built from TRBV2 and TRBJ2-7; 10 nucleotides match TRBD2. The CDR3 runs to 15 residues. Trimming at V came to 1 base and at J to 2 bases, leaving 2 bases not matched to a gene. In germline, CDR1 is SNHLY, CDR2 FYNNEI.

The gene calls are TRBV10-3 and TRBJ2-6; possible D gene TRBD1, 6 bases. Germline CDR1 reads ENHRY; CDR2 reads SYGVKD. V lost 3 bases and J lost 1, with 7 bases in between. CDR3 length equals 15 residues. For the CDR3, the DNA is TGTGCCATCAGTGATACAGGGTCTGGGGCCAACGTCCTGACTTTC. Protein sequence: CAISDTGSGANVLTF.

This clonotype was seen a few times. The V call is TRBV27, the J call TRBJ2-3; TRBD2 matches at 7 bases. Germline assignment: CDR1 MNHEY and CDR2 SMNVEV (reference sequence). This CDR3 is built from 14 residues. V shed 3 bases, J shed 3 bases, and the junction held 3 bases outside the gene matches. Written as DNA, the CDR3 is TGTGCCAGCAGTTTGGGAGGGCCTACAGATACGCAGTATTTT. Its translation is CASSLGGPTDTQYF.

This clonotype occurred a few times. The chain joins TRBV20-1 to TRBJ1-5; 12 bases map to TRBD1. Germline V gene lookup returns CDR1 DFQATT and CDR2 SNEGSKA (reference sequence). The CDR3 covers 14 residues. Losses at the gene ends were 5 bases for V and 6 bases for J; bases not matched to a gene: 5. The CDR3 loop reads CSAPGTGGGQPQHF. DNA of the CDR3: TGCAGTGCTCCCGGGACAGGGGGCGGTCAGCCCCAGCATTTT.